These 9 T cell receptor beta chains originate from one sample sequenced in a study of cytomegalovirus exposure and HLA in healthy donors. PCR employed 60 Vbeta and 13 Jbeta primers. Sequenced by immunoSEQ multiplex PCR; TCRdb stores in-frame clones only, minus some. Of approximately 160,000 clones in the sample, 60% to 80% are singletons; the top ten hold roughly 4.5%. Sequencing was carried out using PBMCs. The receptor set was obtained from a young man in good health and CMV-seropositive.

The chain's CDR3 is CASSSITRQGDDGYTF. The CDR3 DNA reads TGTGCCAGCAGTTCAATCACTCGACAGGGGGATGATGGCTACACCTTC. The rearrangement links TRBV27 to TRBJ1-2, with 9 positions matching TRBD1. The germline CDR1 and CDR2 sequences are MNHEY and SMNVEV (reference sequence). The length of the CDR3 is 16 residues. V was pared by 4 bases and J by 6 bases, with 12 bases of the junction left unmatched.

This chain joins TRBV28 and TRBJ2-3; possible D gene TRBD1, 5 bases. Germline CDR1 and CDR2: MDHEN and SYDVKM. The CDR3 consists of 15 residues. Trimming removed 4 bases from V and 3 bases from J, with 14 bases in between. The chain's CDR3 is CASSYDGAYTDTQYF. The CDR3 DNA follows: TGTGCCAGCAGTTATGATGGGGCCTATACAGATACGCAGTATTTT. The whole variable domain, remainder taken from reference TRBV28 and TRBJ2-3, is DVKVTQSSRYLVKRTGEKVFLECVQDMDHENMFWYRQDPGLGLRLIYFSYDVKMKEKGDIPEGYSVSREKKERFSLILESASTNQTSMYLCASSYDGAYTDTQYFGPGTRLTVL.

The chain uses TRBV11-3 and TRBJ1-2, with D maybe TRBD1 (6 bases). In germline, CDR1 is SGHNT, CDR2 YENEEA. CDR3 length: 13 residues. The V and J ends lost 4 bases and 4 bases respectively, with 10 bases between them. This CDR3 reads CASSSGGTYGYTF. Here the CDR3 DNA reads TGTGCCAGCAGCTCTGGGGGCACCTATGGCTACACCTTC.

There are a few counts of this clone. The J gene is TRBJ2-1, the V gene TRBV6-5; D may be TRBD2 (5 bases). V lost 6 bases and J lost 3, with 9 bases in between. Per germline, CDR1 MNHEY and CDR2 SVGAGI. The CDR3 loop spans 13 amino acids. The CDR3 nucleotides are TGTGCCAGCAGGGACGGGGTCTACAATGAGCAGTTCTTC. This codes for CASRDGVYNEQFF.

V usage is TRBV13 and J usage is TRBJ1-4; D unresolved. CDR3 length: 14 amino acids. V dropped 0 bases and J dropped 8 bases, with 10 bases sitting between them. Germline V gene data show CDR1 as PRHDT and CDR2 as FYEKMQ (reference sequence). Here the CDR3 reads CASSLGGGREKLFF. The CDR3 nucleotides are TGTGCCAGCAGCTTAGGCGGAGGTAGGGAAAAACTGTTTTTT.

DNA of the CDR3: TGTGCCATACAGGACAGGGGGACCTATGGCTACACCTTC. Its protein is CAIQDRGTYGYTF. The V gene is TRBV19, the J gene TRBJ1-2; 10 bases fit TRBD1. Germline V gene sequence: CDR1 LNHDA, CDR2 SQIVND (reference sequence). The V segment lost 10 bases and the J segment 4 bases; nucleotides outside the gene matches: 6. The CDR3 consists of 13 residues.

This rearrangement joins TRBV2 to TRBJ1-2, with 7 bases aligning to TRBD1. The CDR3 runs to 15 residues. Germline CDR1 reads SNHLY; CDR2 reads FYNNEI. V dropped 3 bases and J dropped 6; count of bases not matched to a gene: 10. As DNA, the CDR3 is TGTGCCAGCAGTGACAAGGGACAGCCGAGGGATGGCTACACCTTC. As protein: CASSDKGQPRDGYTF.

The chain has TRBV7-3 and TRBJ2-2; TRBD2 matches 12 bases. The CDR3 covers 17 residues. The germline V gene encodes CDR1 SGHTA and CDR2 FQGTGA. Trimming cost V 5 bases and J 0 bases; bases outside gene matches: 4. CDR3 region: CASSPRTSGANTGELFF. CDR3 in DNA: TGTGCCAGCAGCCCTCGGACTAGCGGGGCGAACACCGGGGAGCTGTTTTTT.

The genes are TRBV18 and TRBJ1-1; a weak D match, TRBD1 (5 bases). The CDR3 loop spans 16 amino acids. The ends were cut back, 1 base at V and 2 bases at J, with 14 bases in the middle. Germline-derived CDR1 and CDR2 are KGHSH and LQKENI. CDR3 loop: CASSPLPPGVNTEAFF. The CDR3 DNA is TGTGCCAGCTCACCACTTCCCCCGGGGGTTAACACTGAAGCTTTCTTT.